This T cell receptor beta chain was captured in a study of blood T cells in healthy people across ages. Each sample provided at least 5 micrograms of extracted total RNA. The V gene's germline CDR1 is SGHRS and CDR2 YFSETQ. The CDR3 consists of 15 residues. The use of a sample-barcoded 5' primer and a J-beta primer mix characterized a second PCR of about 7 to 12 cycles. TCRdb re-called the 5' RACE reads with MiXCR, one entry per CDR3 protein. The table lists about 780,000 distinct CDR3 sequences, approximately 67% of them singletons. Notes on this clonotype: Compared with germline, one end of the junction differs, possibly owing to a read error.

This chain connects TRBV5-1 to TRBJ2-3; D is undetermined. This clonotype was obtained from a man aged 25 to 45 in good health. Sequenced input: blood. The CDR3 nucleotides read TGCGTCAGCAGTTCCCTTTCCGAGGGCACAGATACGCAGTATTTT. Translated: CVSSSLSEGTDTQYF.